Listed here is a single T cell receptor beta chain. Its antigen is undetermined. These data belong to a study of monozygotic twins with inflammatory bowel disease. This CDR3 is built from 15 residues. Germline assignment: CDR1 SGHAT and CDR2 FQNNGV. General observations from the study: Reduced clonotype sharing with other individuals was observed in IBD patients relative to healthy twins, especially with disease activity.

UMIs with a 6-nucleotide sample barcode were added by template switching. From the 5' RACE reads, TCRdb lists one entry per CDR3 protein and no DNA. The table lists around 200,000 distinct CDR3 sequences. This clonotype was sampled from a human donor with ulcerative colitis or Crohn's disease, or a healthy co-twin of an affected twin (not recorded which). V gene TRBV11-2 combines with J gene TRBJ2-2; TCRdb's D call, TRBD1, is unchecked because there is no DNA. Sequencing used blood. The CDR3 loop is CASSFRRQTLGELFF.